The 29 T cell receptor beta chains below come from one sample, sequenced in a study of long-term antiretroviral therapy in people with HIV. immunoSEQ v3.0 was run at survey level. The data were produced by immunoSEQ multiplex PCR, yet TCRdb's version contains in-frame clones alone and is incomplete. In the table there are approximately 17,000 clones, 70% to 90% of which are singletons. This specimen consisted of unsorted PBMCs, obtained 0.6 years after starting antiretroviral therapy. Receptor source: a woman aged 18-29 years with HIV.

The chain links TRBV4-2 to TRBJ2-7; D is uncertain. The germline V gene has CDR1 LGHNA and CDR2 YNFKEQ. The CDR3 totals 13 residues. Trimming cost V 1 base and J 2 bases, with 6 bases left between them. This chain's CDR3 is CASSQGGPYEQYF. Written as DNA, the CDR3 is TGTGCCAGCAGCCAAGGGGGTCCCTACGAGCAGTACTTC.

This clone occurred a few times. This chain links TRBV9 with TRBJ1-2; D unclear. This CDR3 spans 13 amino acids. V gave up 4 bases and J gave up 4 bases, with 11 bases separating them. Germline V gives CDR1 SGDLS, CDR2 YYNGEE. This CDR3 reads CASSRGESYGYTF. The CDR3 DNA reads TGTGCCAGCAGCCGCGGAGAGAGCTATGGCTACACCTTC.

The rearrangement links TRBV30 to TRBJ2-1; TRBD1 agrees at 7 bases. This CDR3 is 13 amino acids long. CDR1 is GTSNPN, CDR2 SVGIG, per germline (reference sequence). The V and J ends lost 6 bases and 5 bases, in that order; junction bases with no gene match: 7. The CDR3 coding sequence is TGTGCCTGCCCGGGACAGAGCCACAATGAGCAGTTCTTC. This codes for CACPGQSHNEQFF.

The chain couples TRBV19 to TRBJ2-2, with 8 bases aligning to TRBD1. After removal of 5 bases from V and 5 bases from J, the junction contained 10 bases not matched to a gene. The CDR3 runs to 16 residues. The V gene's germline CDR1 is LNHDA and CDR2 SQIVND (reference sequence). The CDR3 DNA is TGTGCCAGTAGTGGGACGACAGGGGAAAGAACCGGGGAGCTGTTTTTT. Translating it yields CASSGTTGERTGELFF.

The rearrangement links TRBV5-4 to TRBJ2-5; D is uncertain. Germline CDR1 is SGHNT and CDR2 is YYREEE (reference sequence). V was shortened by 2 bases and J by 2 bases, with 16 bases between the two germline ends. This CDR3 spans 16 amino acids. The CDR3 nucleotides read TGTGCCAGCAGCTTCAACCCCGACATGGGACAAGAGACCCAGTACTTC. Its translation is CASSFNPDMGQETQYF.

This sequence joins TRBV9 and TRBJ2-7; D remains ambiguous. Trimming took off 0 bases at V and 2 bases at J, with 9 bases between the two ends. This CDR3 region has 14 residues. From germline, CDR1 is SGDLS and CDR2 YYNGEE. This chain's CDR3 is CASSVVAQAYEQYF. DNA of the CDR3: TGTGCCAGCAGCGTAGTGGCACAAGCCTACGAGCAGTACTTC.

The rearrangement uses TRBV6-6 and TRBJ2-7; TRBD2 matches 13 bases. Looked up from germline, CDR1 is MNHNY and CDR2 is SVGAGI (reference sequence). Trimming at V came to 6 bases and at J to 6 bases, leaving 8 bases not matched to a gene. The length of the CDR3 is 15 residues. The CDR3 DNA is TGTGCCAGCAGCCTGGGGACTAGCGGGGTTCTCGAGCAGTACTTC. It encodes CASSLGTSGVLEQYF.

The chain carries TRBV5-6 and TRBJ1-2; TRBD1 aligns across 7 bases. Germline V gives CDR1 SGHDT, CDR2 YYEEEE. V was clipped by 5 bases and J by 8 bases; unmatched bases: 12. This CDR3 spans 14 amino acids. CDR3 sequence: CASSLMTGRGGYTF. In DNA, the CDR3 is TGTGCCAGCAGTCTCATGACAGGGCGAGGCGGCTACACCTTC.

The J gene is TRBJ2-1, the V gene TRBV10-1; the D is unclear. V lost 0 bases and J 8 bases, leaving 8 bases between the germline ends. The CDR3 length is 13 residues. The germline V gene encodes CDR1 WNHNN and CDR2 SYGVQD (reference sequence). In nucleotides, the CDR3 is TGCGCCAGCAGTGAGTCCAGGTTGGATGAGCAGTTCTTC. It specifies CASSESRLDEQFF.

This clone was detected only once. CDR3: CARSLAEGNTEAFF. CDR3 DNA: TGTGCCAGAAGCTTGGCAGAAGGGAACACTGAAGCTTTCTTT. V usage is TRBV7-5 and J usage is TRBJ1-1. TRBV7-5 is given as a pseudogene. The CDR3 has 14 residues.

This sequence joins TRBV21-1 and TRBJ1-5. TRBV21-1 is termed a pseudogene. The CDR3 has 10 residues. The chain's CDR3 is CASEGQPQHF. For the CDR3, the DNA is TGTGCCAGCGAGGGGCAGCCCCAGCATTTT.

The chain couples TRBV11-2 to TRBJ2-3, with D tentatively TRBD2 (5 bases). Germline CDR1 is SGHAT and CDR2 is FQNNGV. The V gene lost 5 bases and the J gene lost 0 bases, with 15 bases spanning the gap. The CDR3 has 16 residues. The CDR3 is CASSPLGRVSTDTQYF. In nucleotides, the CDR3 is TGTGCCAGCAGCCCTCTAGGGCGGGTTAGCACAGATACGCAGTATTTT.

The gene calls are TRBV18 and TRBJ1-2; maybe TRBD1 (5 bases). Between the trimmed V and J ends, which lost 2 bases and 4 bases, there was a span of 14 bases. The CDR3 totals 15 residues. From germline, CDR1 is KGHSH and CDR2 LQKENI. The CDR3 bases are TGTGCCAGCTCACCAGACGGGGCCAGGACCTATGGCTACACCTTC. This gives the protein CASSPDGARTYGYTF.

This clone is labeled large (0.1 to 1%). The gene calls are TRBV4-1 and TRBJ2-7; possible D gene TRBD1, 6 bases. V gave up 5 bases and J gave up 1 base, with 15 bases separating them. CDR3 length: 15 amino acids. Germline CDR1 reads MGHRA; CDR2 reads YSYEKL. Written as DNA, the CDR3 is TGCGCCAGCAGCTGGGGGCAGGGTCAGTCCTACGAGCAGTACTTC. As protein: CASSWGQGQSYEQYF.

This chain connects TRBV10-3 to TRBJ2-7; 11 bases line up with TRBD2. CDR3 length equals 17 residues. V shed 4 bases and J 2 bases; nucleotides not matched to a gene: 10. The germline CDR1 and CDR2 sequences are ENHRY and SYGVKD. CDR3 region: CAISGPPSGRLTYEQYF. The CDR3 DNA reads TGTGCCATCAGTGGGCCCCCTAGCGGGAGGTTAACCTACGAGCAGTACTTC.

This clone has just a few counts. The DNA for the CDR3 is TGCGCCAGCACCGGGGAGCTGTTTTTT. Protein: CASTGELFF. V is TRBV4-1 and J is TRBJ2-2; no firm D call. Germline V gene data show CDR1 as MGHRA and CDR2 as YSYEKL. The V end was cut by 7 bases, the J end by 6 bases, with 0 bases between. This CDR3 comprises 9 residues.

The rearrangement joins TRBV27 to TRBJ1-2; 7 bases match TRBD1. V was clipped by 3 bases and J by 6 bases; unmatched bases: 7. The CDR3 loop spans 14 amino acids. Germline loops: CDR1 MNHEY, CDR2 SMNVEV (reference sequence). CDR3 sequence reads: CASSFNSGGHGYTF. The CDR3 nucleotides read TGTGCCAGCAGTTTCAATTCAGGGGGACATGGCTACACCTTC.

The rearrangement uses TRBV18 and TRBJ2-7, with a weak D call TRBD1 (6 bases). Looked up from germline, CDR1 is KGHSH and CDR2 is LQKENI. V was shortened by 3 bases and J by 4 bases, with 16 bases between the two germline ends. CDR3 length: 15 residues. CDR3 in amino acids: CASSPAEGEGYEQYF. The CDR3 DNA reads TGTGCCAGCTCACCCGCCGAGGGGGAAGGGTACGAGCAGTACTTC.

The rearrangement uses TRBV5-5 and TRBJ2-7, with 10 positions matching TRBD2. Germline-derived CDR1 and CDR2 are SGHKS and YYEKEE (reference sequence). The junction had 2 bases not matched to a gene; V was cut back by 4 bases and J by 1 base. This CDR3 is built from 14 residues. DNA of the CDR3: TGTGCCAGCAGCCGGGGACTAGCGTCCTACGAGCAGTACTTC. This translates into CASSRGLASYEQYF. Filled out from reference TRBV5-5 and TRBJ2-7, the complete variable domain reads DAGVTQSPTHLIKTRGQQVTLRCSPISGHKSVSWYQQVLGQGPQFIFQYYEKEERGRGNFPDRFSARQFPNYSSELNVNALLLGDSALYLCASSRGLASYEQYFGPGTRLTVT.

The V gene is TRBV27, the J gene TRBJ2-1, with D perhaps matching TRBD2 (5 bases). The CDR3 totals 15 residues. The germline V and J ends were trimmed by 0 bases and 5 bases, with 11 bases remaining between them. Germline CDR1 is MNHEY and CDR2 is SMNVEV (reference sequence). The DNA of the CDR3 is TGTGCCAGCAGTTTATCCCCCCGGGGAAACAATGAGCAGTTCTTC. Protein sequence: CASSLSPRGNNEQFF.

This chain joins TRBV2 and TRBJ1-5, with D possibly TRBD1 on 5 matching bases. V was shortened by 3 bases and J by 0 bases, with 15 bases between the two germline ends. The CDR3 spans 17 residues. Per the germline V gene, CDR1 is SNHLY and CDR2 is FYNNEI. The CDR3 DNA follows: TGTGCCAGCAGTGAGGAACAGGTAATTTATAGCAATCAGCCCCAGCATTTT. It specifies CASSEEQVIYSNQPQHF.

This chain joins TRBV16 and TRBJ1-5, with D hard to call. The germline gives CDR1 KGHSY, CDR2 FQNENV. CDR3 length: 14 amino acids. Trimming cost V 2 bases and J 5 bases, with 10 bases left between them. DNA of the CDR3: TGTGCCAGCAGCCAAAAAGCCAGTGATCAGCCCCAGCATTTT. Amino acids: CASSQKASDQPQHF.

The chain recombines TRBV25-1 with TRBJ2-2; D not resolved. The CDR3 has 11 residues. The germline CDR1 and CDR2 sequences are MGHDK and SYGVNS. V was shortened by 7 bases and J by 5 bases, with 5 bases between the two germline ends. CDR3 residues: CASTQTGELFF. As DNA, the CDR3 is TGTGCCAGCACCCAAACCGGGGAGCTGTTTTTT.

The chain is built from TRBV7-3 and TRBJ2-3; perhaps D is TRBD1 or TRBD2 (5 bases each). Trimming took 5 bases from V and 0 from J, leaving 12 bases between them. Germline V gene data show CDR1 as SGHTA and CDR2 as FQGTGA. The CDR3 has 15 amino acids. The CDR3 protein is CASSPNGGSTDTQYF. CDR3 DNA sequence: TGTGCCAGCAGCCCAAATGGGGGTAGCACAGATACGCAGTATTTT.

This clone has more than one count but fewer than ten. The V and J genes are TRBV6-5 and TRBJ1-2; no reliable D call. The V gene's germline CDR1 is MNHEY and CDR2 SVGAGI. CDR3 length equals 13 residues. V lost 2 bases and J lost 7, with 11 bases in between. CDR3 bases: TGTGCCAGCAGTTACGGATTGCGGAGTGGCTACACCTTC. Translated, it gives CASSYGLRSGYTF.

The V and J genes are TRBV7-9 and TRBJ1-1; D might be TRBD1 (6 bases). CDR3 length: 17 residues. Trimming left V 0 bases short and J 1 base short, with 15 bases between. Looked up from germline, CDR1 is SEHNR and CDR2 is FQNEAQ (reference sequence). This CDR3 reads CASSLAGTSRGNTEAFF. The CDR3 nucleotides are TGTGCCAGCAGCTTAGCAGGAACAAGCAGGGGGAACACTGAAGCTTTCTTT.

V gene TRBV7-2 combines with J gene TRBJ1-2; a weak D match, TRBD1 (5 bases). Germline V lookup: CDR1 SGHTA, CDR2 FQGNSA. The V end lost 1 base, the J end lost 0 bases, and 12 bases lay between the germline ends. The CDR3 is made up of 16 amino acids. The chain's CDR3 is CASSLGDGRANYGYTF. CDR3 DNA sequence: TGTGCCAGCAGCTTAGGGGACGGACGAGCTAACTATGGCTACACCTTC.

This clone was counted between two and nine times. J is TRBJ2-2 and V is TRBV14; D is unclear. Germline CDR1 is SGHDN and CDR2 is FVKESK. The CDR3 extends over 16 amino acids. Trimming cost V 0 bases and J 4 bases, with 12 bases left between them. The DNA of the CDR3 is TGTGCCAGCAGCCAAGATTTAATGGCTAGCACCGGGGAGCTGTTTTTT. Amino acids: CASSQDLMASTGELFF.

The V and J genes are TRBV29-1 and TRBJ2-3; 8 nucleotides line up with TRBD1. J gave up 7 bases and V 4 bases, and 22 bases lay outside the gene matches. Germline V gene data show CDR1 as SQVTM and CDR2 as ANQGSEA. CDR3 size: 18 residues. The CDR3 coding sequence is TGCAGCGTTGCAGCGTTGGATAGTGGACAGGGCAAAAGCTATACGCAGTATTTT. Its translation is CSVAALDSGQGKSYTQYF.